The 7 T cell receptor beta chains given below trace back to one sample, sequenced in a study of shared clonotypes between healthy human individuals. Repertoires were generated with immunoSEQ multiplex PCR, while TCRdb's copy carries only in-frame clones and drops some. The data contain 2,100,000 or so clones, 90% to 96% of them singletons. Sequenced material: naive CD4+ T cells sorted from blood. The subset was: CD45RA+ positively selected. The receptor source for this set is a man aged 18 to 29 in good health.

This chain connects TRBV5-6 to TRBJ1-2; 7 bases map to TRBD1. The CDR3 length is 13 residues. Per germline, CDR1 SGHDT and CDR2 YYEEEE. The trim removed 5 bases at V and 8 bases at J, leaving 9 bases unmatched. CDR3 sequence reads: CASSSGGLGGYTF. CDR3 DNA: TGTGCCAGCAGTTCAGGGGGTCTAGGCGGCTACACCTTC.

The rearrangement links TRBV9 to TRBJ2-3, with 11 positions matching TRBD2. Trimming took 3 bases from V and 1 from J; bases not matched to a gene: 4. This CDR3 contains 16 residues. Germline-derived CDR1 and CDR2 are SGDLS and YYNGEE. The CDR3 is CASSGELAGGTDTQYF. Written as DNA, the CDR3 is TGTGCCAGCAGCGGTGAACTAGCGGGGGGCACAGATACGCAGTATTTT. The variable domain in full, with the rest retrieved from reference TRBV9 and TRBJ2-3, is DSGVTQTPKHLITATGQRVTLRCSPRSGDLSVYWYQQSLDQGLQFLIQYYNGEERAKGNILERFSAQQFPDLHSELNLSSLELGDSALYFCASSGELAGGTDTQYFGPGTRLTVL.

Of note for this clone: Other DNA sequences in the sample encode the same CDR3. The gene calls are TRBV7-2 and TRBJ2-3, with a weak D call TRBD2 (6 bases). The CDR3 loop spans 15 amino acids. The V end lost 1 base, the J end lost 1 base, and 9 bases lay between the germline ends. Per germline, CDR1 SGHTA and CDR2 FQGNSA. DNA of the CDR3: TGTGCCAGCAGCTTAGGGGGCGGGGGCACAGATACGCAGTATTTT. It specifies CASSLGGGGTDTQYF.

This chain uses TRBV9 with TRBJ2-3; 7 nucleotides align to TRBD2. V trimming: 1 base; J trimming: 2 bases; junction bases outside the gene matches: 4. Germline loops: CDR1 SGDLS, CDR2 YYNGEE. The CDR3 is 15 residues long. Here the CDR3 reads CASSVSSGVTDTQYF. CDR3 coding DNA: TGTGCCAGCAGCGTATCAAGCGGGGTCACAGATACGCAGTATTTT.

Of note for this clone: This CDR3 is also generated by other DNA sequences in the sample. The chain links TRBV2 to TRBJ1-5; TRBD1 matches 7 bases. The J segment lost 2 bases and the V segment lost 4 bases, leaving 5 bases of the junction unmatched. This CDR3 spans 15 amino acids. Per germline, CDR1 SNHLY and CDR2 FYNNEI. CDR3 sequence: CASSGEGAGNQPQHF. The CDR3 DNA follows: TGTGCCAGCAGTGGGGAGGGGGCTGGCAATCAGCCCCAGCATTTT.

As to this clone: Other DNA sequences within the sample encode an identical CDR3. The J gene is TRBJ1-5, the V gene TRBV5-1, with no clear D. From germline, CDR1 is SGHRS and CDR2 YFSETQ. CDR3 size: 13 residues. The V gene lost 4 bases and the J gene lost 1 base, with 6 bases spanning the gap. Here the CDR3 DNA reads TGCGCCAGCAGCCCAGGCAGCAATCAGCCCCAGCATTTT. The encoded protein is CASSPGSNQPQHF.

The chain combines TRBV11-2 with TRBJ2-2; TRBD2 aligns across 7 bases. Looked up from germline, CDR1 is SGHAT and CDR2 is FQNNGV. Trimming at V came to 5 bases and at J to 0 bases, leaving 6 bases not matched to a gene. CDR3 length: 16 residues. DNA of the CDR3: TGTGCCAGCAGCACACAACGGGGGGCGAACACCGGGGAGCTGTTTTTT. It is translated as CASSTQRGANTGELFF.